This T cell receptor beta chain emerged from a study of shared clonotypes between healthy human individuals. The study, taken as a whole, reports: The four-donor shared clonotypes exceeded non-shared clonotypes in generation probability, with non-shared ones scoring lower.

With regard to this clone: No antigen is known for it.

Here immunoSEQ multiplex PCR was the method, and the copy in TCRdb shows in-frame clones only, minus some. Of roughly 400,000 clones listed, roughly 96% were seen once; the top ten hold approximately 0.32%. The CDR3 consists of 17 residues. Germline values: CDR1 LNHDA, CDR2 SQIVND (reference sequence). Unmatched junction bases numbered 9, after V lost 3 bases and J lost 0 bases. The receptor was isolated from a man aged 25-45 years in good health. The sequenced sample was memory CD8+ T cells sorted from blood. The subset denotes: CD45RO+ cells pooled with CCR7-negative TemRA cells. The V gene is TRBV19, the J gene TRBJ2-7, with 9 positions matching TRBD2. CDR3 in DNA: TGTGCCAGTAGTATTCACGGGGTAGCGGGAGACTCCTACGAGCAGTACTTC. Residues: CASSIHGVAGDSYEQYF.